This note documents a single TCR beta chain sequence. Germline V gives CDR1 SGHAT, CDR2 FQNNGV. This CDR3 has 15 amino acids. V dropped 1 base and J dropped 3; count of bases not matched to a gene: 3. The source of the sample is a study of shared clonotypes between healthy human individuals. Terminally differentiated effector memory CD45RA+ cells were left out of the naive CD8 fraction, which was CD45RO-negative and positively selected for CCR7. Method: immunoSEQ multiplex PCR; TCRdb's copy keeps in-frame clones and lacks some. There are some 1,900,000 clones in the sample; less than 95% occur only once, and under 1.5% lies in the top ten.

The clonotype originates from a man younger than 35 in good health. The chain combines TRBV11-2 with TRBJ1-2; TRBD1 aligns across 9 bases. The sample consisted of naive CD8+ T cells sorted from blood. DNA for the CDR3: TGTGCCAGCAGCTTAGGGGGACAGGGTTACTATGGCTACACCTTC. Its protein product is CASSLGGQGYYGYTF.